This T cell receptor (beta chain) stems from a study of T cell responses to AZD1222 COVID-19 vaccine. Measured with immunoSEQ multiplex PCR; TCRdb has only the in-frame clones, and not every one. The repertoire holds some 69,000 clones, with around 80% as singletons. General study points: Possibly, clonal diversity was underestimated; donors were largely white British and included more females.

To note about this clone: What it binds is not known.

The TCR was taken from an adult who received the AZD1222 COVID-19 vaccine. Sequencing used peripheral blood, obtained 28 days after the second AZD1222 dose.

CDR3 in amino acids: CASSFTGLLAYNQPQHF. In nucleotides, the CDR3 is TGTGCCAGCAGCTTTACAGGCCTACTAGCCTACAATCAGCCCCAGCATTTT. J is TRBJ1-5 and V is TRBV5-6; possible D gene TRBD1, 5 bases. V was clipped by 2 bases and J by 3 bases, with 18 bases between them. This CDR3 comprises 17 residues. In germline, CDR1 is SGHDT, CDR2 YYEEEE.